This TCR beta chain was retrieved from a study of blood T cell repertoires in COVID-19. Study context: Specimens from acute and convalescent COVID-19 originated in the United States, Italy and Spain. PBMCs, B-cell-depleted T cells, or T cells provided the cDNA or gDNA that made up the material.

Study members were between about 18 and 95 years old and lived in over 20 US regions. Some clones are missing from TCRdb's copy, which holds only in-frame ones; the method was immunoSEQ multiplex PCR. The sample lists some 250,000 clones, about 91% occurring once. This clonotype was obtained from a human donor in a cohort exposed to, infected with or recovered from COVID-19 (not recorded which). The donor label of this sample is uncertain. Sequencing input: PBMCs or T cells enriched from blood (not recorded which).

As DNA, the CDR3 is TGTGCCAGCAGAAAAGGGAGCGACAGGGTGAACACTGAAGCTTTCTTT. Translating it yields CASRKGSDRVNTEAFF. The genes are TRBV6-6 and TRBJ1-1, with 7 bases lining up with TRBD1. Per germline, CDR1 MNHNY and CDR2 SVGAGI (reference sequence). Trimming cost V 6 bases and J 0 bases; bases outside gene matches: 10. The CDR3 sequence is 16 residues long.